This TCR beta chain was profiled in a study of T cell repertoires in cytomegalovirus infection. TCRdb independently ran MiXCR on the reads; one entry per CDR3 protein. The sample carries about 150,000 distinct CDR3 sequences, 20% to 30% recorded once. V shed 2 bases and J shed 8 bases, with 12 bases lying between them. This CDR3 has 13 amino acids. CDR1 is SGHTA and CDR2 is FQGNSA in the germline V gene. Study conclusions and caveats: The ex vivo response showed dominance by HLA-C-restricted CMV-specific TCR beta clonotypes.

This clonotype was detected ten times or more. Its antigen is unknown. The chain couples TRBV7-2 to TRBJ1-2; D perhaps matches TRBD1 (6 bases). Sequencing input: PBMCs. This TCR was recovered from a human donor in good health (CMV status not recorded). Some clones in this sample may be carry-over from other donors' samples. The CDR3 DNA reads as TGTGCCAGCAGCTTAAACGACCAGGGGGGCTACACCTTC. It translates to CASSLNDQGGYTF.